The 26 T cell receptor beta chains below were found in one sample sequenced in a study of T cell responses to AZD1222 COVID-19 vaccine. Sequencing used immunoSEQ multiplex PCR; TCRdb keeps in-frame clones, though not all of them. The sample holds roughly 140,000 clones, roughly 88% seen once. Sequencing used peripheral blood, obtained on day 0 of AZD1222 vaccination. The receptors were sampled from an adult in good health.

As to this clone: The sample has other DNA sequences that encode this CDR3 too. The chain employs TRBV4-3 and TRBJ1-5; 9 bases match TRBD1. V trimming: 4 bases; J trimming: 4 bases; junction bases outside the gene matches: 5. This CDR3 is 15 amino acids long. Germline lookup yields CDR1 LGHNA and CDR2 YSLEER. The CDR3 bases are TGCGCCAGCAGCCTGGGACAGGGTAGGAATCAGCCCCAGCATTTT. Its translation: CASSLGQGRNQPQHF.

The chain recombines TRBV5-5 with TRBJ1-2; D unresolved. The CDR3 totals 15 residues. The V end lost 4 bases, the J end lost 3 bases, and 16 bases lay between the germline ends. Germline CDR1 is SGHKS and CDR2 is YYEKEE (reference sequence). The CDR3 DNA follows: TGTGCCAGCAGCATGGGTCCCTCGAGGGACTATGGCTACACCTTC. Protein product: CASSMGPSRDYGYTF.

This clone came up once. The chain couples TRBV27 to TRBJ1-2, with 12 bases matching TRBD1. Losses at the gene ends were 5 bases for V and 8 bases for J; bases not matched to a gene: 9. This CDR3 has 15 residues. Germline-derived CDR1 and CDR2 are MNHEY and SMNVEV (reference sequence). This CDR3 reads CASSPDRDRGLGYTF. For the CDR3, the DNA is TGTGCCAGCAGTCCCGACCGGGACAGGGGGCTCGGCTACACCTTC.

The gene calls are TRBV6-5 and TRBJ1-3; a weak D match, TRBD1 (6 bases). Germline loops: CDR1 MNHEY, CDR2 SVGAGI. The V end lost 7 bases, the J end lost 1 base, and 14 bases lay between the germline ends. The CDR3 extends over 15 amino acids. DNA for the CDR3: TGTGCCAGCACTAAACAGGGTGATTCTGGAAACACCATATATTTT. It encodes CASTKQGDSGNTIYF.

The rearrangement joins TRBV5-3 to TRBJ2-2; TRBD2 matches 9 bases. TRBV5-3 is known as an ORF, though its function is uncertain. Trimming at V came to 2 bases and at J to 5 bases, leaving 10 bases not matched to a gene. The CDR3 is 17 residues long. CDR3 region: CARSFVAGGPRTGELFF. CDR3 nucleotide sequence: TGTGCCAGAAGCTTTGTTGCGGGGGGGCCGAGGACCGGGGAGCTGTTTTTT.

The rearrangement uses TRBV7-3 and TRBJ2-2; D is possibly TRBD2 (6 bases). Germline V CDR1 and CDR2: SGHTA, FQGTGA. CDR3 length: 17 amino acids. Trimming took off 2 bases at V and 1 base at J, with 14 bases between the two ends. CDR3 in DNA: TGTGCCAGCAGCTTACGAGCCGGGGGTGGGAACACCGGGGAGCTGTTTTTT. Translated, it gives CASSLRAGGGNTGELFF.

The CDR3 region has the DNA TGTGCCAGCAGTTACTTTTACAGGGCTTCTGGAAACACCATATATTTT. This encodes CASSYFYRASGNTIYF. The J gene is TRBJ1-3, the V gene TRBV6-5, with D possibly matching TRBD1 (6 bases). V shed 1 base and J shed 1 base, with 11 bases lying between them. CDR1 MNHEY and CDR2 SVGAGI come from the germline V gene. CDR3 length: 16 residues.

This chain links TRBV28 with TRBJ2-3; TRBD2 aligns across 7 bases. The germline gives CDR1 MDHEN, CDR2 SYDVKM. CDR3 length: 15 residues. With 9 bases clipped from V and 5 bases from J, the junction kept 14 bases outside the gene matches. Here the CDR3 DNA reads TGTGCCAGTAGGGGCGGCGGGGGAGGCCAAGATACGCAGTATTTT. Amino acids: CASRGGGGGQDTQYF.

As for this clone: The same CDR3 arises from other DNA sequences in this sample as well. CDR3: CASSKGQKETQYF. The CDR3 nucleotides read TGTGCCAGTAGTAAGGGACAAAAAGAGACCCAGTACTTC. The rearrangement uses TRBV19 and TRBJ2-5, with a weak D call TRBD1 (6 bases). The germline V and J ends were trimmed by 4 bases and 3 bases, with 9 bases remaining between them. The CDR3 loop spans 13 amino acids. Per germline, CDR1 LNHDA and CDR2 SQIVND (reference sequence). Drawing the rest from reference TRBV19 and TRBJ2-5, the complete variable domain is DGGITQSPKYLFRKEGQNVTLSCEQNLNHDAMYWYRQDPGQGLRLIYYSQIVNDFQKGDIAEGYSVSREKKESFPLTVTSAQKNPTAFYLCASSKGQKETQYFGPGTRLLVL.

CDR3 protein: CASSGGTANTDTQYF. DNA for the CDR3: TGCGCCAGCAGCGGGGGGACGGCGAACACAGATACGCAGTATTTT. The chain recombines TRBV5-1 with TRBJ2-3, with D tentatively TRBD2 (6 bases). Trimming shortened V by 4 bases and J by 2 bases, and 14 bases separated the two germline ends. The CDR3 spans 15 residues. From germline, CDR1 is SGHRS and CDR2 YFSETQ.

The chain recombines TRBV28 with TRBJ1-6; no clear D gene. The CDR3 loop spans 15 amino acids. The germline V gene encodes CDR1 MDHEN and CDR2 SYDVKM. Trimming left V 6 bases short and J 4 bases short, with 13 bases between. For the CDR3, the DNA is TGTGCCAGCAGCTCCCCCGTGCTGTATAATTCACCCCTCCACTTT. Amino acids: CASSSPVLYNSPLHF.

The chain combines TRBV7-9 with TRBJ1-2; D perhaps matches TRBD1 (5 bases). V shed 2 bases and J shed 1 base, with 8 bases lying between them. Per germline, CDR1 SEHNR and CDR2 FQNEAQ (reference sequence). The CDR3 totals 14 residues. This CDR3 is CASSLMGDNYGYTF. CDR3 DNA: TGTGCCAGCAGCTTAATGGGGGATAACTATGGCTACACCTTC.

V is TRBV12-3 or TRBV12-4 and J is TRBJ2-1; a weak D match, TRBD1 (6 bases). This CDR3 region has 13 residues. Trimming shortened V by 5 bases and J by 5 bases, and 10 bases separated the two germline ends. The CDR3, as DNA: TGTGCCAGCAGTCAGGACAGAAACAATGAGCAGTTCTTC. Translating it yields CASSQDRNNEQFF.

This chain connects TRBV4-1 to TRBJ2-1; D is unclear. V was cut by 0 bases and J by 9 bases, with 9 bases left in between. The CDR3 is made up of 13 amino acids. CDR1 is MGHRA and CDR2 is YSYEKL in the germline V gene. Here the CDR3 reads CASSQDVHREQFF. The CDR3 coding sequence is TGCGCCAGCAGCCAAGATGTCCATCGTGAGCAGTTCTTC.

This clone was observed once. The chain uses TRBV6-2 or TRBV6-3 and TRBJ1-1; no firm D call. From germline, CDR1 is MNHEY and CDR2 SVGEGT. V was trimmed by 5 bases and J by 1 base, leaving 8 bases between them. CDR3 length equals 13 residues. The CDR3 nucleotides read TGTGCCAGCAGTCACCATACGAACACTGAAGCTTTCTTT. Translated: CASSHHTNTEAFF.

CDR3 protein: CAWTPGLADTDTQYF. CDR3 in DNA: TGTGCCTGGACCCCGGGACTAGCGGATACAGATACGCAGTATTTT. The chain employs TRBV30 and TRBJ2-3; 11 nucleotides line up with TRBD2. V was clipped by 4 bases and J by 3 bases; unmatched bases: 6. The CDR3 has 15 amino acids. Germline V gives CDR1 GTSNPN, CDR2 SVGIG (reference sequence).

The chain links TRBV2 to TRBJ1-1; TRBD1 is a possible D gene (6 bases). CDR1 is SNHLY, CDR2 FYNNEI, per germline. The CDR3 has 15 amino acids. Trimming cost V 6 bases and J 1 base, with 15 bases left between them. CDR3 loop: CASRAGTRSNTEAFF. The CDR3, as DNA: TGTGCCAGCAGAGCCGGGACACGCTCGAACACTGAAGCTTTCTTT. The full variable domain, rest sourced from reference TRBV2 and TRBJ1-1, is EPEVTQTPSHQVTQMGQEVILRCVPISNHLYFYWYRQILGQKVEFLVSFYNNEISEKSEIFDDQFSVERPDGSNFTLKIRSTKLEDSAMYFCASRAGTRSNTEAFFGQGTRLTVV.

V gene TRBV7-9 combines with J gene TRBJ1-1, with D unclear. CDR3 length: 13 amino acids. Trimming pared 3 bases from V and 6 bases from J, leaving 11 bases between. Germline V gene lookup returns CDR1 SEHNR and CDR2 FQNEAQ (reference sequence). This CDR3 is CASSFAHVPEAFF. The CDR3 DNA follows: TGTGCCAGCAGCTTCGCTCACGTCCCTGAAGCTTTCTTT.

The rearrangement uses TRBV2 and TRBJ2-7; 9 nucleotides match TRBD1. V shed 6 bases and J 3 bases; nucleotides not matched to a gene: 6. There are 14 residues in the CDR3. Germline CDR1 reads SNHLY; CDR2 reads FYNNEI. Written as DNA, the CDR3 is TGTGCCAGCAGCGACCCGGACAGGGGCTACGAGCAGTACTTC. As protein: CASSDPDRGYEQYF. The full variable domain, its missing parts supplied by reference TRBV2 and TRBJ2-7, is EPEVTQTPSHQVTQMGQEVILRCVPISNHLYFYWYRQILGQKVEFLVSFYNNEISEKSEIFDDQFSVERPDGSNFTLKIRSTKLEDSAMYFCASSDPDRGYEQYFGPGTRLTVT.

This clone occurred a few times. This chain links TRBV24-1 with TRBJ1-3, with D possibly matching TRBD1 (6 bases). The germline CDR1 and CDR2 sequences are KGHDR and SFDVKD. V was trimmed by 1 base and J by 1 base, leaving 16 bases between them. This CDR3 spans 18 amino acids. CDR3 DNA: TGTGCCACCAGTGATTTCCCAGGGGAGGGGGGTTCTGGAAACACCATATATTTT. Protein sequence: CATSDFPGEGGSGNTIYF.

This chain uses TRBV11-3 with TRBJ2-1; D is unresolved. The germline V and J ends were trimmed by 1 base and 8 bases, with 15 bases remaining between them. The CDR3 consists of 15 residues. From germline, CDR1 is SGHNT and CDR2 YENEEA. CDR3 sequence (DNA): TGTGCCAGCAGCTTAGGGGATCACAGCCGGGATGAGCAGTTCTTC. Its translation is CASSLGDHSRDEQFF.

The chain has TRBV24-1 and TRBJ2-3; 7 nucleotides line up with TRBD2. The CDR3 has 15 residues. Germline CDR1 reads KGHDR; CDR2 reads SFDVKD. Trimming took 6 bases from V and 3 from J; bases not matched to a gene: 8. Here the CDR3 reads CATSPISGRTDTQYF. DNA for the CDR3: TGTGCCACCAGTCCCATTAGCGGGCGTACAGATACGCAGTATTTT.

The chain employs TRBV18 and TRBJ2-5; D is unresolved. This CDR3 is built from 13 residues. Germline V gene sequence: CDR1 KGHSH, CDR2 LQKENI. The V end was cut by 6 bases, the J end by 4 bases, with 12 bases between. The CDR3 nucleotides read TGTGCCAGCTCCGACGGTACGGGAGAGACCCAGTACTTC. It is translated as CASSDGTGETQYF.

This chain uses TRBV7-2 with TRBJ1-4, with a weak D call TRBD1 (6 bases). The CDR3 has 14 residues. From germline, CDR1 is SGHTA and CDR2 FQGNSA. V was trimmed by 1 base and J by 10 bases, leaving 13 bases between them. CDR3 amino acids: CASSLDRAVGKLFF. CDR3 DNA sequence: TGTGCCAGCAGCTTAGACAGGGCTGTCGGAAAACTGTTTTTT.

The genes are TRBV3-1 (or the pseudogene TRBV3-2) and TRBJ1-2; D is undetermined. Trimming shortened V by 0 bases and J by 2 bases, and 1 base separated the two germline ends. There are 12 residues in the CDR3. Germline loops: CDR1 LGHDT, CDR2 YNNKEL (reference sequence). Written as DNA, the CDR3 is TGTGCCAGCAGCCAAGACAACTATGGCTACACCTTC. Amino acids: CASSQDNYGYTF.

The rearrangement uses TRBV6-5 and TRBJ2-7, with 7 bases fitting TRBD2. V gave up 6 bases and J gave up 6 bases; unmatched junction bases: 11. CDR3 length equals 14 residues. CDR1 is MNHEY, CDR2 SVGAGI, per germline. This chain's CDR3 is CASSGGGPQREQYF. Here the CDR3 DNA reads TGTGCCAGCAGCGGCGGGGGACCTCAACGCGAGCAGTACTTC.